These T cell receptor beta chains were read from a single sample in a study of beta chain features in type 1 diabetes. Profiled with immunoSEQ multiplex PCR; TCRdb holds only in-frame clones, not every one. The repertoire holds around 140,000 clones, approximately 10% seen once, with around 0.65% in the top ten. The material sequenced was central memory CD4+ T cells from blood. These receptors were collected from a woman aged 40 to 55 in good health. Each CDR3 is given with its conserved first and last residue. Each record gives: D gene, J gene, V gene, clone size, CDR3 length, CDR3 protein, CDR3 DNA. A D gene is named only where the DNA matches it firmly. For some rows the clone size is stated as once, few or many, or as a class when expanded; others skip it.

TRBD1,TRBJ2-7,TRBV7-2,.,19,CASSLAGTGRGGFSYEQYF,TGTGCCAGCAGCTTGGCCGGGACAGGGCGCGGAGGGTTCTCCTACGAGCAGTACTTC
.,TRBJ2-1,TRBV5-1,.,14,CASNRDATLGEQFF,TGCGCCAGCAACAGGGATGCAACTTTGGGGGAGCAGTTCTTC
TRBD1,TRBJ2-6,TRBV18,few,17,CASSPSPTGVGANVLTF,TGTGCCAGCTCACCATCCCCGACAGGGGTCGGGGCCAACGTCCTGACTTTC
.,TRBJ2-3,TRBV4-3,.,13,CASSQDSAGTQYF,TGCGCCAGCAGCCAAGATTCCGCGGGTACGCAGTATTTT
.,TRBJ2-7,TRBV7-2,few,12,CASSLTGYEQYF,TGTGCCAGCAGCTTAACGGGATACGAGCAGTACTTC
TRBD1,TRBJ1-1,TRBV5-4,.,15,CASSPQSTGGTEAFF,TGTGCCAGCAGTCCCCAGAGTACAGGGGGCACTGAAGCTTTCTTT
TRBD2,TRBJ2-1,TRBV6-6,few,15,CASSYSSGGASEQFF,TGTGCCAGCAGTTACTCTAGCGGGGGGGCTAGTGAGCAGTTCTTC
.,TRBJ2-5,TRBV7-6,.,12,CASSSNQETQYF,TGTGCCAGCAGCTCTAACCAAGAGACCCAGTACTTC
.,TRBJ2-1,TRBV19,.,14,CASSTSARVNEQFF,TGTGCCAGTAGTACCTCGGCCAGGGTAAATGAGCAGTTCTTC
TRBD2,TRBJ2-4,TRBV6-1,.,17,CASSEAIAGGHVNIQYF,TGTGCCAGCAGTGAAGCGATAGCGGGGGGACACGTAAACATTCAGTACTTC
TRBD2,TRBJ2-3,TRBV5-1,.,15,CASSSASGGRDTQYF,TGCGCCAGCAGCTCAGCAAGCGGGGGGAGAGATACGCAGTATTTT
TRBD1,TRBJ2-6,TRBV9,few,20,CASSASFGDRVTSGANVLTF,TGTGCCAGCAGCGCCTCCTTTGGGGACAGGGTGACCTCTGGGGCCAACGTCCTGACTTTC
TRBD1,TRBJ1-2,TRBV5-1,.,16,CASSRLAAGGGYGYTF,TGCGCCAGCAGCCGCTTGGCGGCAGGGGGCGGTTATGGCTACACCTTC
.,TRBJ2-2,TRBV5-1,.,16,CASSLAGLANTGELFF,TGCGCCAGCAGCTTGGCTGGGCTAGCCAACACCGGGGAGCTGTTTTTT
.,TRBJ2-7,TRBV19,.,15,CASSPQGMATYEQYF,TGTGCCAGTAGTCCCCAGGGTATGGCCACCTACGAGCAGTACTTC
.,TRBJ2-1,TRBV5-1,.,15,CASSLNSQGPNEQFF,TGCGCCAGCAGCTTGAATTCCCAGGGCCCCAATGAGCAGTTCTTC
TRBD2,TRBJ2-1,TRBV14,few,19,CASSQVRLAGGGRYNEQFF,TGTGCCAGCAGCCAAGTGAGGTTGGCTGGCGGGGGGCGGTACAATGAGCAGTTCTTC
.,TRBJ2-5,TRBV18,.,14,CASAGGNLLETQYF,TGTGCCAGCGCCGGAGGGAACCTGTTGGAGACCCAGTACTTC
.,TRBJ2-4,TRBV29-1,.,12,CSVALAKNIQYF,TGCAGCGTTGCCTTAGCCAAAAACATTCAGTACTTC
.,TRBJ2-5,TRBV10-1,few,11,CASSNQETQYF,TGCGCCAGCAGCAACCAAGAGACCCAGTACTTC
TRBD2,TRBJ2-5,TRBV5-1,few,16,CASSLAGGGAGETQYF,TGCGCCAGCAGCTTGGCCGGCGGGGGGGCCGGAGAGACCCAGTACTTC
.,TRBJ2-3,TRBV7-9,few,15,CASSLSRGLTDTQYF,TGTGCCAGCAGCTTATCCCGAGGACTGACAGATACGCAGTATTTT
TRBD1,TRBJ1-4,TRBV18,.,14,CASSPGTGGEKLFF,TGTGCCAGCTCACCCGGGACAGGGGGTGAAAAACTGTTTTTT
.,TRBJ2-5,TRBV7-2,few,12,CASSLAGGDQYF,TGTGCCAGCAGCTTAGCGGGAGGAGACCAGTACTTC
.,TRBJ1-3,TRBV7-9,few,16,CASSLAGPRAGNTIYF,TGTGCCAGCAGCTTAGCGGGCCCCAGGGCGGGAAACACCATATATTTT
TRBD1,TRBJ1-2,TRBV5-5,.,14,CASTRPEGAYGYTF,TGTGCCAGCACCCGACCCGAGGGGGCGTATGGCTACACCTTC
TRBD1,TRBJ1-5,TRBV10-2,.,13,CASSGTGNQPQHF,TGCGCCAGCAGTGGGACAGGGAATCAGCCCCAGCATTTT
.,TRBJ2-5,TRBV5-6,few,15,CASSLSLGHQETQYF,TGTGCCAGCAGCTTGTCTTTAGGACATCAAGAGACCCAGTACTTC
TRBD2,TRBJ2-2,TRBV9,few,18,CASSIGLAGAKNTGELFF,TGTGCCAGCAGCATTGGACTAGCGGGGGCGAAGAACACCGGGGAGCTGTTTTTT
.,TRBJ2-2,TRBV19,few,16,CASSPIGTTNTGELFF,TGTGCCAGTAGCCCGATTGGGACAACGAACACCGGGGAGCTGTTTTTT
.,TRBJ2-5,TRBV11-2,few,14,CASSLFGQKETQYF,TGTGCCAGCAGCTTATTCGGACAGAAAGAGACCCAGTACTTC
.,TRBJ2-7,TRBV5-1,.,12,CASSPGPREQYF,TGCGCCAGCAGCCCTGGCCCACGCGAGCAGTACTTC
.,TRBJ1-1,TRBV5-4,many,14,CASSLNLGDTEAFF,TGTGCCAGCAGCTTGAACCTAGGGGACACTGAAGCTTTCTTT
TRBD1,TRBJ2-3,TRBV5-5,few,16,CASSARGGQGTDTQYF,TGTGCCAGCAGCGCCCGTGGGGGACAGGGGACAGATACGCAGTATTTT
.,TRBJ2-1,TRBV11-2,.,15,CASTEGRGSYNEQFF,TGTGCCAGCACCGAGGGGCGGGGCTCCTACAATGAGCAGTTCTTC
TRBD2,TRBJ2-3,TRBV7-2,.,18,CASSLATGLAGGLDTQYF,TGTGCCAGCAGCTTAGCAACCGGACTAGCGGGGGGCCTAGATACGCAGTATTTT
TRBD1,TRBJ1-1,TRBV5-4,.,14,CASSFDRGGTEAFF,TGTGCCAGCAGCTTTGACAGGGGTGGAACTGAAGCTTTCTTT
TRBD2,TRBJ2-1,TRBV5-4,.,16,CASSLGAGGSNNEQFF,TGTGCCAGCAGCTTGGGGGCGGGGGGATCGAACAATGAGCAGTTCTTC
.,TRBJ1-2,TRBV7-2,.,15,CASSGLRRDDYGYTF,TGTGCCAGCAGCGGCCTTAGGAGGGACGACTATGGCTACACCTTC
TRBD2,TRBJ2-1,TRBV7-2,few,18,CASSLAYSGGGSYNEQFF,TGTGCCAGCAGCTTAGCGTATAGCGGGGGAGGGTCCTACAATGAGCAGTTCTTC
.,TRBJ1-6,TRBV7-2,few,16,CASSFGTAAANSPLHF,TGTGCCAGCAGCTTCGGGACTGCCGCTGCGAATTCACCCCTCCACTTT